A selection of T cell receptor beta chains follows, all from one sample in a study of post-analysis software for immune sequencing data. MiXCR was run by TCRdb on the PCR reads, yielding one entry per CDR3 protein. Found here are some 690,000 distinct CDR3 sequences, roughly 30% of them singletons; the top ten hold under 0.7%. The sample consisted of blood. These receptors came from a girl between 5 and 17 years old with multiple sclerosis. Both conserved end residues are part of each CDR3. Each record gives: clone size, D gene, J gene, V gene, CDR3 DNA, CDR3 protein. A D gene is named only where the DNA matches it firmly. Clone size is not always given. Where it is, it says once, few, many or a class for expanded clones.

clone size: -; D gene: -; J gene: TRBJ2-1; V gene: TRBV7-9; CDR3 DNA: TGTGCCAGCAGTCTTGGGGGGCTAGCCAGCTCCTACAATGAGCAGTTCTTC; CDR3 protein: CASSLGGLASSYNEQFF
clone size: -; D gene: TRBD1; J gene: TRBJ2-7; V gene: TRBV5-1; CDR3 DNA: TGCGCCAGCAGCTCTACGACAGGGATTACCTACGAGCAGTACTTC; CDR3 protein: CASSSTTGITYEQYF
clone size: -; D gene: -; J gene: TRBJ1-3; V gene: TRBV18; CDR3 DNA: TGTGCCAGCTCACCGACGCGATCGGGGGATCACATATATTTT; CDR3 protein: CASSPTRSGDHIYF
clone size: -; D gene: -; J gene: TRBJ1-2; V gene: TRBV10-3; CDR3 DNA: TGTGCCATCAGTGATACGGCTAACTATGGCTACACCTTC; CDR3 protein: CAISDTANYGYTF
clone size: -; D gene: -; J gene: TRBJ1-2; V gene: TRBV20-1; CDR3 DNA: TGCAGTGCCAAGGACACCTATGGCTACACCTTC; CDR3 protein: CSAKDTYGYTF
clone size: -; D gene: TRBD2; J gene: TRBJ2-3; V gene: TRBV28; CDR3 DNA: TGTGCCAGCAGTCCCTATACTAGCGGGAGGGCCTTTTTTTCAGATACGCAGTATTTT; CDR3 protein: CASSPYTSGRAFFSDTQYF
clone size: -; D gene: TRBD1; J gene: TRBJ2-7; V gene: TRBV4-1; CDR3 DNA: TGCGCCAGCAGCCCAATGACAGGGCTCTACGAGCAGTACTTC; CDR3 protein: CASSPMTGLYEQYF
clone size: many; D gene: -; J gene: TRBJ2-5; V gene: TRBV10-2; CDR3 DNA: TGCGCCAGCAGTGGATTGACAGGCCAAGAGACCCAGTACTTC; CDR3 protein: CASSGLTGQETQYF
clone size: few; D gene: TRBD2; J gene: TRBJ2-4; V gene: TRBV6-1; CDR3 DNA: TGTGCCAGCATGGCCGGGGGGGTCGGCAAAAACATTCAGTACTTC; CDR3 protein: CASMAGGVGKNIQYF
clone size: -; D gene: -; J gene: TRBJ1-1; V gene: TRBV7-9; CDR3 DNA: TGTGCCAGCAGCTCCCCCTCCCGCAGGCAAAAGAGTGAAGCTTTCTTT; CDR3 protein: CASSSPSRRQKSEAFF
clone size: few; D gene: TRBD2; J gene: TRBJ2-1; V gene: TRBV20-1; CDR3 DNA: TGCAGTGCTCCCGATCTTATAAGCGGGAGGCTCTCCTACAATGAGCAGTTCTTC; CDR3 protein: CSAPDLISGRLSYNEQFF
clone size: few; D gene: -; J gene: TRBJ1-5; V gene: TRBV7-9; CDR3 DNA: TGTGCCAGCAGCTTGTCACAGGTCACGCCCCAGCATTTT; CDR3 protein: CASSLSQVTPQHF
clone size: -; D gene: -; J gene: TRBJ2-5; V gene: TRBV7-8; CDR3 DNA: TGTGCCAGCAGCAAGTTCTATACCCAAGAGACCCAGTACTTC; CDR3 protein: CASSKFYTQETQYF
clone size: many; D gene: TRBD1; J gene: TRBJ2-7; V gene: TRBV4-3; CDR3 DNA: TGCGCCAGCAGCCAAGATGGGGACAGCCCCACCTACGAGCAGTACTTC; CDR3 protein: CASSQDGDSPTYEQYF
clone size: -; D gene: -; J gene: TRBJ2-5; V gene: TRBV28; CDR3 DNA: TGTGCCAGCAGTGGGGGGAACCAAGAGACCCAGTACTTC; CDR3 protein: CASSGGNQETQYF
clone size: -; D gene: -; J gene: TRBJ1-1; V gene: TRBV7-2; CDR3 DNA: TGTGCCAGCAGCTTAGGGGGGACTCCAGCAGAAGCTTTCTTT; CDR3 protein: CASSLGGTPAEAFF
clone size: -; D gene: -; J gene: TRBJ2-7; V gene: TRBV7-2; CDR3 DNA: TGTGCCAGCAGCTTAGTGTCTCGGCACTACGAGCAGTACTTC; CDR3 protein: CASSLVSRHYEQYF
clone size: -; D gene: TRBD2; J gene: TRBJ2-3; V gene: TRBV20-1; CDR3 DNA: TGCAGTGCTAAGCCTGTGGGACTAGCGGGAGCAGATACGCAGTATTTT; CDR3 protein: CSAKPVGLAGADTQYF
clone size: few; D gene: TRBD2; J gene: TRBJ2-3; V gene: TRBV20-1; CDR3 DNA: TGCAGTGCTAGAGACCCCCTAGCGGTATTTAGCACAGATACGCAGTATTTT; CDR3 protein: CSARDPLAVFSTDTQYF
clone size: few; D gene: -; J gene: TRBJ2-6; V gene: TRBV7-9; CDR3 DNA: TGTGCCAGCAGCTTAAACCCTGGGGCCAACGTCCTGACTTTC; CDR3 protein: CASSLNPGANVLTF
clone size: -; D gene: -; J gene: TRBJ1-1; V gene: TRBV6-5; CDR3 DNA: TGTGCCAGCAGTTACATGGGGGACACTGAAGCTTTCTTT; CDR3 protein: CASSYMGDTEAFF
clone size: few; D gene: TRBD2; J gene: TRBJ2-7; V gene: TRBV20-1; CDR3 DNA: TGCAGTGCTAGGGGACTAGCGGGAGGGCCGGGCGAGCAGTACTTC; CDR3 protein: CSARGLAGGPGEQYF
clone size: -; D gene: -; J gene: TRBJ1-1; V gene: TRBV20-1; CDR3 DNA: TGCAGTGCTAGAGATAACCTACCTTTTTCGAACACTGAAGCTTTCTTT; CDR3 protein: CSARDNLPFSNTEAFF
clone size: -; D gene: TRBD2; J gene: TRBJ2-5; V gene: TRBV6-2/TRBV6-3; CDR3 DNA: TGTGCCAGCAGTTACAAGGGACTAGCGGGGTTTGGGCAGTACTTC; CDR3 protein: CASSYKGLAGFGQYF
clone size: -; D gene: -; J gene: TRBJ2-1; V gene: TRBV7-2; CDR3 DNA: TGTGCCAGCAGCTCCGTGAACTGGGATGAGCAGTTCTTC; CDR3 protein: CASSSVNWDEQFF
clone size: few; D gene: TRBD1; J gene: TRBJ2-3; V gene: TRBV4-2; CDR3 DNA: TGTGCCAGCAGCCTAGGGAGGACAGGGGACTCCGATACGCAGTATTTT; CDR3 protein: CASSLGRTGDSDTQYF